This is a list of T cell receptor beta chains from one sample in a study of a mutant IDH1 vaccine in newly diagnosed glioma. This table comes from immunoSEQ multiplex PCR, and its TCRdb copy is limited to in-frame clones, with some not included. The table records nearly 70,000 clones, about four fifths of them present only once. The sample here was PBMCs, taken from a glioma patient treated with radiotherapy, temozolomide or both. These receptor sequences come from a middle-aged man with glioma. Both conserved end residues are part of each CDR3. D genes are given only for firm matches. Where a row states a size, it is once, few, many or the class of an expanded clone; other rows omit it.

V	size	D	J	CDR3	DNA
TRBV7-9	NA	NA	TRBJ2-7	CASSLNRVGEQYF	TGTGCCAGCAGCTTGAACAGGGTGGGAGAGCAGTACTTC
TRBV10-3	NA	NA	TRBJ1-5	CAISRGGGNQPQHF	TGTGCCATCAGTAGGGGGGGTGGCAATCAGCCCCAGCATTTT
TRBV10-3	NA	NA	TRBJ1-1	CAITRGLMNTEAFF	TGTGCCATCACGAGGGGTCTAATGAACACTGAAGCTTTCTTT
TRBV29-1	few	NA	TRBJ2-1	CSVEDVGQVSYNEQFF	TGCAGCGTTGAAGATGTGGGCCAGGTCTCCTACAATGAGCAGTTCTTC
TRBV13	NA	NA	TRBJ2-5	CASSLSETQYF	TGTGCCAGCAGCTTAAGTGAGACCCAGTACTTC
TRBV7-9	NA	NA	TRBJ1-5	CASSPGADNQPQHF	TGTGCCAGCAGCCCTGGGGCTGACAATCAGCCCCAGCATTTT
TRBV15	NA	TRBD1	TRBJ2-2	CATSVGQGDTGELFF	TGTGCCACCAGCGTGGGACAGGGGGACACCGGGGAGCTGTTTTTT
TRBV2	NA	NA	TRBJ2-1	CASSEIPGGQFF	TGTGCCAGCAGTGAAATCCCCGGTGGGCAGTTCTTC
TRBV4-3	NA	TRBD1	TRBJ2-1	CASSQPGQGDNEQFF	TGCGCCAGCAGCCAGCCGGGACAGGGGGACAATGAGCAGTTCTTC
TRBV5-1	NA	NA	TRBJ2-2	CASSFTMTSTGELFF	TGCGCCAGCAGCTTTACTATGACGAGCACCGGGGAGCTGTTTTTT
TRBV9	NA	NA	TRBJ1-1	CASSVDGANTEAFF	TGTGCCAGCAGCGTCGACGGCGCGAACACTGAAGCTTTCTTT
TRBV6-5	NA	TRBD2	TRBJ2-4	CASSLGLSKNIQYF	TGTGCCAGCAGTTTGGGACTAAGCAAAAACATTCAGTACTTC
TRBV5-1	NA	NA	TRBJ2-1	CASRMGESYNEQFF	TGCGCCAGCAGGATGGGGGAATCCTACAATGAGCAGTTCTTC
TRBV30	NA	NA	TRBJ1-6	CAWSTNSPLHF	TGTGCCTGGAGTACAAATTCACCCCTCCACTTT
TRBV19	NA	NA	TRBJ1-2	CASSIPRDSYGYTF	TGTGCCAGTAGTATTCCCAGGGACTCCTATGGCTACACCTTC
TRBV30	NA	NA	TRBJ1-2	CAWSITGFSASGYTF	TGTGCCTGGAGTATAACAGGGTTTTCTGCAAGTGGCTACACCTTC
TRBV7-2	NA	NA	TRBJ1-1	CASLQTGNTEAFF	TGTGCCAGCTTGCAGACAGGGAACACTGAAGCTTTCTTT
TRBV5-6	NA	TRBD1	TRBJ1-4	CASSLRQGAEKLFF	TGTGCCAGCAGCTTGAGGCAGGGGGCTGAAAAACTGTTTTTT
TRBV9	NA	NA	TRBJ2-2	CASSVYGGELFF	TGTGCCAGCAGCGTATATGGCGGGGAGCTGTTTTTT
TRBV6-1	NA	NA	TRBJ1-6	CAAWDFNNSPLHF	TGTGCCGCCTGGGATTTTAATAATTCACCCCTCCACTTT
TRBV7-9	few	NA	TRBJ1-1	CASSLQGSNTEAFF	TGTGCCAGCAGCTTACAGGGGAGCAACACTGAAGCTTTCTTT
TRBV27	few	NA	TRBJ1-1	CASSPDRGYTEAFF	TGTGCCAGCAGTCCTGACCGGGGCTACACTGAAGCTTTCTTT
TRBV2	NA	TRBD2	TRBJ2-5	CASSSSGGTFETQYF	TGTGCCAGCAGTTCTAGCGGGGGTACGTTTGAGACCCAGTACTTC
TRBV30	NA	NA	TRBJ1-3	CAWSNRPTGNTIYF	TGTGCCTGGAGTAATCGCCCCACAGGAAACACCATATATTTT
TRBV11-1	NA	TRBD1	TRBJ2-7	CASSGTGRDFYEQYF	TGTGCCAGCAGTGGGACAGGGCGAGATTTTTACGAGCAGTACTTC
TRBV25-1	NA	NA	TRBJ1-1	CASSEYRNTEAFF	TGTGCCAGCAGTGAATATAGGAACACTGAAGCTTTCTTT
TRBV25-1	NA	NA	TRBJ2-1	CASSGPQRGDEQFF	TGTGCCAGCAGTGGTCCCCAGAGGGGCGATGAGCAGTTCTTC
TRBV7-9	many	NA	TRBJ2-5	CASSLEEETQYF	TGTGCCAGCAGCCTCGAGGAGGAGACCCAGTACTTC
TRBV29-1	few	NA	TRBJ1-2	CSVEVSARWTF	TGCAGCGTTGAAGTTTCAGCAAGATGGACCTTC
TRBV15	NA	TRBD1	TRBJ2-2	CATREKGARTGELFF	TGTGCCACCAGGGAGAAGGGGGCAAGGACCGGGGAGCTGTTTTTT
TRBV14	NA	NA	TRBJ2-5	CASRAGTPRGTQYF	TGTGCCAGCCGCGCCGGGACCCCCCGAGGGACCCAGTACTTC
TRBV6-5	once	TRBD1	TRBJ1-2	CASSPDRGNYGYTF	TGTGCCAGCAGTCCGGACAGGGGGAACTATGGCTACACCTTC
TRBV28	once	NA	TRBJ2-1	CASSLYGEQFF	TGTGCCAGCAGTTTATACGGTGAGCAGTTCTTC
TRBV5-1	NA	NA	TRBJ1-4	CASRIGTGAEKLFF	TGCGCCAGCAGGATTGGGACGGGGGCTGAAAAACTGTTTTTT
TRBV6-1	NA	NA	TRBJ1-1	CASSELGGRDTEAFF	TGTGCCAGCAGTGAATTGGGAGGGCGGGACACTGAAGCTTTCTTT
TRBV4-1	once	NA	TRBJ1-1	CASSPMVGGANTEAFF	TGCGCCAGCAGCCCCATGGTGGGGGGGGCTAACACTGAAGCTTTCTTT
TRBV9	few	TRBD1	TRBJ1-1	CASSLGQGTRSEAFF	TGTGCCAGCAGCCTGGGACAGGGGACGAGATCTGAAGCTTTCTTT
TRBV19	NA	NA	TRBJ2-7	CASSGREEQYF	TGTGCCAGTAGTGGTCGGGAGGAGCAGTACTTC
TRBV25-1	NA	NA	TRBJ1-1	CASSAGAQGMNTEAFF	TGTGCCAGCAGTGCGGGAGCACAGGGTATGAACACTGAAGCTTTCTTT
TRBV4-3	NA	NA	TRBJ2-7	CASSQDRVGDEQYF	TGCGCCAGCAGCCAAGATCGGGTAGGCGACGAGCAGTACTTC
TRBV5-6	NA	NA	TRBJ2-4	CASSLRSAKNIQYF	TGTGCCAGCAGCTTGAGATCTGCCAAAAACATTCAGTACTTC
TRBV7-2	NA	TRBD1	TRBJ1-2	CASSPWTGDGGYGYTF	TGTGCCAGCAGCCCGTGGACAGGTGACGGGGGTTATGGCTACACCTTC
TRBV2	NA	TRBD1	TRBJ2-7	CASRRPGQGVYEQYF	TGTGCCAGCAGGCGCCCCGGACAGGGGGTTTACGAGCAGTACTTC
TRBV5-1	NA	NA	TRBJ2-7	CASSSAQSSYEQYF	TGCGCCAGCAGCTCGGCACAAAGCTCCTACGAGCAGTACTTC
TRBV15	NA	TRBD1	TRBJ1-3	CATSRGGTGEVNTIYF	TGTGCCACCAGCAGAGGCGGGACAGGGGAGGTAAACACCATATATTTT
TRBV19	NA	NA	TRBJ1-1	CASSMGQVNTEAFF	TGTGCCAGTAGTATGGGGCAGGTGAACACTGAAGCTTTCTTT
TRBV5-1	NA	NA	TRBJ2-4	CASSFDTTKNIQYF	TGCGCCAGCAGCTTTGACACGACCAAAAACATTCAGTACTTC
TRBV2	NA	NA	TRBJ2-7	CASRAGDLYEQYF	TGTGCCAGCAGGGCAGGGGATCTCTACGAGCAGTACTTC
TRBV30	NA	NA	TRBJ1-2	CAWSPFNGAAMYGYTF	TGTGCCTGGAGTCCATTTAACGGCGCGGCAATGTATGGCTACACCTTC
TRBV25-1	NA	NA	TRBJ1-2	CASSEKDRMSYTF	TGTGCCAGCAGTGAGAAGGACAGAATGAGCTACACCTTC
TRBV7-2	NA	NA	TRBJ1-5	CASSLAIGYSNQPQHF	TGTGCCAGCAGCTTAGCTATCGGGTATAGCAATCAGCCCCAGCATTTT
TRBV30	NA	NA	TRBJ1-1	CARAGRGTEAFF	TGTGCCCGAGCGGGGAGGGGCACTGAAGCTTTCTTT
TRBV25-1	NA	TRBD2	TRBJ2-1	CASSGIAGLYEQFF	TGTGCCAGCAGTGGGATAGCGGGGTTGTATGAGCAGTTCTTC
TRBV7-2	NA	TRBD2	TRBJ2-1	CASSLAGRVDEQFF	TGTGCCAGCAGCTTAGCGGGGAGGGTTGATGAGCAGTTCTTC